The clone carrying this TCR beta chain showed up just a few times. What it binds is unknown. V gave up 5 bases and J gave up 6 bases, with 10 bases separating them. Germline CDR1 and CDR2: LGHDT and YNNKEL (reference sequence). The CDR3 extends over 13 amino acids. This sample was taken from a study of T cells after yellow fever vaccination. General study points: Abundant bulk-population clonotypes could contaminate the FACS-sorted repertoires. A weaker secondary response peaked on day 5, the primary on day 15.

The 5'RACE template-switching step produced TCR cDNA and added a universal primer site and UMIs. TCRdb fed the 5' RACE reads into MiXCR, producing one record per CDR3 protein. The sample includes a few hundred thousand distinct CDR3 sequences, 4.1% of them seen just once. The chain combines TRBV3-1 with TRBJ2-2, with D perhaps matching TRBD1 (6 bases). The sequencing here drew on PBMCs, taken 5 days after the yellow fever booster vaccination. This clonotype originated in a man younger than 30 who received the YFV17D yellow fever vaccine. The CDR3 nucleotides are TGTGCCAGCAGCGTACAGGGATCCGGGGAGCTGTTTTTT. Its translation is CASSVQGSGELFF.